The clone carrying this TCR beta chain was seen just once. Libraries were prepared by immunoSEQ multiplex PCR; TCRdb keeps only in-frame clonotypes and omits some of them. Here the sample spans hundreds of thousands of clones, roughly 88% being singletons. This sample was taken from a study of shared T cell receptors in the human thymus. Trimming cost V 0 bases and J 8 bases, with 10 bases left between them. This CDR3 has 13 amino acids. Germline CDR1 and CDR2: MGHRA and YSYEKL. This same sample was also part of a study on human thymus T cells. That investigation notes: Healthy Finnish infants undergoing corrective surgery for congenital heart defects were used as donors. Corrective heart surgery yielded resections, and these provided the thymus tissue. Thymic and blood repertoires seemed to show skewed V and J gene use. Related research found strongly overlapping thymic repertoires in unrelated individuals.

The sequencing input was thymocytes. The chain carries TRBV4-1 and TRBJ1-1; D is unresolved. This TCR came from a boy under two years old with a congenital heart defect. The CDR3 DNA reads as TGCGCCAGCAGCCAAGATACAGTATCAGAAGCTTTCTTT. Encoded protein: CASSQDTVSEAFF.